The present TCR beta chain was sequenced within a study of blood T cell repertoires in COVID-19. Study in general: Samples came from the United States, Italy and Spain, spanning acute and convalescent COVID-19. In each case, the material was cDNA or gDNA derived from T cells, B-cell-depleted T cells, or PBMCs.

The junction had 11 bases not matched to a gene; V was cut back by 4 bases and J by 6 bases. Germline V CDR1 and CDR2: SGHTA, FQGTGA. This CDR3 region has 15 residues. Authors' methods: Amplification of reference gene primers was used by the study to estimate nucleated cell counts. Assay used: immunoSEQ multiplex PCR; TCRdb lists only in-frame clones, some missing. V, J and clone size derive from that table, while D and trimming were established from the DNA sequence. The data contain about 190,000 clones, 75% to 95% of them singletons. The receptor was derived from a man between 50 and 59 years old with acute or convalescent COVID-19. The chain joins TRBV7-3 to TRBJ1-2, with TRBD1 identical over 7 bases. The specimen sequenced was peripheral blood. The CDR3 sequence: CASSSHPTGLDGYTF. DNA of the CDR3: TGTGCCAGCAGCTCCCATCCGACAGGGTTGGATGGCTACACCTTC.